This TCR beta chain was profiled in a study of T-cell memory formation after mild COVID-19. Study-wide background: Largely donor-specific TCR clusters were found.

This CDR3 has 16 amino acids. The V gene end was trimmed by 5 bases and the J gene end by 1 base; junction bases not matched to a gene: 3. CDR1 is SGHVS, CDR2 FNYEAQ, per germline. Study observations and caveats: For contracting clones, CD4+ ones sat mainly in CM and EM, CD8+ in EMRA. Clones contracting across day 15 to 85 had a balanced CD4/CD8 profile; later expanding clones leaned CD4+. Pre-infection memory held some responding clones, suggesting pre-existing cross-reactive T cells responded.

About this clonotype itself: Its antigen is as yet unknown.

One entry per CDR3 protein, called by TCRdb with MiXCR from the 5' RACE reads. Of about 120,000 distinct CDR3 sequences in the sample, more than 15% are singletons; the top ten hold about 15%. The TCR originated in an adult woman who had mild COVID-19 (a few samples of this study predate the infection). Cell type and time point are not known. The sequenced material came from PBMCs or a T cell subset sorted from them (not recorded which). This chain links TRBV7-6 with TRBJ2-3; 13 bases agree with TRBD2. The CDR3 sequence: CASSRGTSGGTDTQYF. As DNA, the CDR3 is TGTGCCAGCAGCCGAGGGACTAGCGGGGGCACAGATACGCAGTATTTT. Complete variable domain (other parts from reference TRBV7-6 and TRBJ2-3): GAGVSQSPRYKVTKRGQDVALRCDPISGHVSLYWYRQALGQGPEFLTYFNYEAQQDKSGLPNDRFSAERPEGSISTLTIQRTEQRDSAMYRCASSRGTSGGTDTQYFGPGTRLTVL.